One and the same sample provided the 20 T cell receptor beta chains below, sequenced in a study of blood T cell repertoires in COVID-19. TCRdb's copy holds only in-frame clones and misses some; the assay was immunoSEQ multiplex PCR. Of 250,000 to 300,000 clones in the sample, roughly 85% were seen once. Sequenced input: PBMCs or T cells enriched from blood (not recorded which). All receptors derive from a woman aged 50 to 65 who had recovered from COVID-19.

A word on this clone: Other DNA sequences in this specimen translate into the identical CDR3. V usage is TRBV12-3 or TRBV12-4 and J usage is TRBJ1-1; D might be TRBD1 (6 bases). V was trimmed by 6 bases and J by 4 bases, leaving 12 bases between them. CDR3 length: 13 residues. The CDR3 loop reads CASSLQGGTEAFF. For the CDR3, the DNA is TGTGCCAGCAGCTTACAGGGTGGCACTGAAGCTTTCTTT.

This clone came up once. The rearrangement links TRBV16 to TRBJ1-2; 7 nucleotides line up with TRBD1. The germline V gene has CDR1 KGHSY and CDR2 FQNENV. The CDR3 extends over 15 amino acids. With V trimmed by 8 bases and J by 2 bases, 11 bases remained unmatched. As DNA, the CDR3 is TGTGCCAGCCGGGACAGACTCGGAGGGAACTATGGCTACACCTTC. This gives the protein CASRDRLGGNYGYTF.

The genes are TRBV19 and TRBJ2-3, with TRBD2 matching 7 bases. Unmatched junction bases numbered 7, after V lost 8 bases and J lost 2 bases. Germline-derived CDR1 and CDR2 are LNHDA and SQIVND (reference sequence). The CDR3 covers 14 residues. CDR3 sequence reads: CASQLAVTTDTQYF. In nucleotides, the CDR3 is TGTGCCAGTCAGCTAGCGGTAACCACAGATACGCAGTATTTT.

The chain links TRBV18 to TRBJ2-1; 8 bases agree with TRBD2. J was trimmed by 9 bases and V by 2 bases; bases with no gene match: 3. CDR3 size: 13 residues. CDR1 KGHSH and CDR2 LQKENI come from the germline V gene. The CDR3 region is CASSPGLAGEQFF. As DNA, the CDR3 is TGTGCCAGCTCACCAGGACTAGCTGGTGAGCAGTTCTTC.

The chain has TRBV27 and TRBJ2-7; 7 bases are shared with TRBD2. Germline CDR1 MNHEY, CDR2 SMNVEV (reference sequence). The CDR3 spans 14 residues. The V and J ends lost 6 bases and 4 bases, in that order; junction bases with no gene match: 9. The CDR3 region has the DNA TGTGCCAGCAGATCCACCGGGACTACTTACGAGCAGTACTTC. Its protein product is CASRSTGTTYEQYF.

This chain's CDR3 is CASSTGTDNEKLFF. The CDR3, as DNA: TGTGCCAGCAGCACCGGGACTGATAATGAAAAACTGTTTTTT. This chain links TRBV2 with TRBJ1-4; weak D call: TRBD1 (5 bases). This CDR3 comprises 14 residues. Germline-derived CDR1 and CDR2 are SNHLY and FYNNEI. V was clipped by 6 bases and J by 4 bases, with 12 bases between them.

The CDR3 region has the DNA TGTGCCAGCAGCTCAGTTCCGAACACTGAAGCTTTCTTT. Protein sequence: CASSSVPNTEAFF. The chain links TRBV7-6 to TRBJ1-1; D is ambiguous. CDR1 and CDR2 (germline): SGHVS, FNYEAQ. Trimming pared 4 bases from V and 1 base from J, leaving 7 bases between. The CDR3 is 13 amino acids.

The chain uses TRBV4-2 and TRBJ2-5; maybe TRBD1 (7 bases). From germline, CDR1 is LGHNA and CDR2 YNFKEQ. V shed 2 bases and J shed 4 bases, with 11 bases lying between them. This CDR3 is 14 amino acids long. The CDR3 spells CASSQSQGGETQYF. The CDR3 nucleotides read TGTGCCAGCAGCCAAAGCCAGGGGGGAGAGACCCAGTACTTC.

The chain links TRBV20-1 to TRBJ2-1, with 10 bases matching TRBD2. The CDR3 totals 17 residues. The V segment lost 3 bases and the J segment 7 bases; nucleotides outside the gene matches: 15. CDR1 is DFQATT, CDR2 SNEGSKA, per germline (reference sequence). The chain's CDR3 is CSASGQGGLAGVNEQFF. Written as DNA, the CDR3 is TGCAGTGCTAGTGGGCAAGGTGGGCTAGCGGGAGTTAATGAGCAGTTCTTC.

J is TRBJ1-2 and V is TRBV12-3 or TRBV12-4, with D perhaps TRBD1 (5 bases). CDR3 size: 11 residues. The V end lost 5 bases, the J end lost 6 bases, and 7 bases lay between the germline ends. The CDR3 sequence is CASSRGDGYTF. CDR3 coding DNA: TGTGCCAGCAGTCGGGGGGATGGCTACACCTTC.

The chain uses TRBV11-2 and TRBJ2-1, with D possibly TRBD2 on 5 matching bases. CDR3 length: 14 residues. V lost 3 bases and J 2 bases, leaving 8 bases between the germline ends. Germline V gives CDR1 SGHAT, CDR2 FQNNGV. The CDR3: CASSLSGTYNEQFF. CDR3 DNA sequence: TGTGCCAGCAGCTTGTCCGGGACCTACAATGAGCAGTTCTTC.

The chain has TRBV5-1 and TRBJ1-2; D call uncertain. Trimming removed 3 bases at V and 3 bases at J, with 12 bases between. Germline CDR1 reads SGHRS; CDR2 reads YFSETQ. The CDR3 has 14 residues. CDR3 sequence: CASSYSPGDYGYTF. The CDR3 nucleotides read TGCGCCAGCAGCTATTCCCCAGGCGACTATGGCTACACCTTC.

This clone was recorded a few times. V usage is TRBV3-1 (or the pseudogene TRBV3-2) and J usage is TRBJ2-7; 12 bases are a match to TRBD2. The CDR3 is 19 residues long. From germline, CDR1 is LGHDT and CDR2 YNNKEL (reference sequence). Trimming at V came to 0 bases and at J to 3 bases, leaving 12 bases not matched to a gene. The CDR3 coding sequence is TGTGCCAGCAGCCAAGAATCTAGCGGGAGGGCCCCCTTAGTCTACGAGCAGTACTTC. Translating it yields CASSQESSGRAPLVYEQYF.

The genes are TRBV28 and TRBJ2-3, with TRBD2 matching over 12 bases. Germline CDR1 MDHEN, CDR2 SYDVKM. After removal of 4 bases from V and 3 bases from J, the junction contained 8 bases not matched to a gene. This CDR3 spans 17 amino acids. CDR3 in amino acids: CASSSPLTSGRTDTQYF. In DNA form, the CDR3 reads TGTGCCAGCAGTTCACCCCTGACTAGCGGGAGAACAGATACGCAGTATTTT.

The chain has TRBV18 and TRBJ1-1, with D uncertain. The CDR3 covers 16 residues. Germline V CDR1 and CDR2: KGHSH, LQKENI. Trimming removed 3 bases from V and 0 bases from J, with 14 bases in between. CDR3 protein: CASSPNSPHMNTEAFF. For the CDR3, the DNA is TGTGCCAGCTCACCTAATTCTCCACACATGAACACTGAAGCTTTCTTT.

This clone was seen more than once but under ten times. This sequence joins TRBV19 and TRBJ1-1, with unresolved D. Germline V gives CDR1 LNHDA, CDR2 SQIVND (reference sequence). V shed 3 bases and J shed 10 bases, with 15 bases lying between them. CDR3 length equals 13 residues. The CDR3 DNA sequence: TGTGCCAGTAGTATCCACCTCTCTTCGCGAGCTTTCTTT. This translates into CASSIHLSSRAFF.

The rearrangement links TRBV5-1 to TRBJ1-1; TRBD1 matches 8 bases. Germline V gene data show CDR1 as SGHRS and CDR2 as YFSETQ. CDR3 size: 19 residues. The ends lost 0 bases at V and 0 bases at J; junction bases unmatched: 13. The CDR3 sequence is CASSLAPGGGILMNTEAFF. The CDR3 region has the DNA TGCGCCAGCAGCTTGGCTCCAGGGGGCGGTATTCTCATGAACACTGAAGCTTTCTTT.

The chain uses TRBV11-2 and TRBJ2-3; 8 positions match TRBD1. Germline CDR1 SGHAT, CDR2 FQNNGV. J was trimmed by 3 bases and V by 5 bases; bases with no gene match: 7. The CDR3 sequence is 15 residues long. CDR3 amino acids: CASSPWTGNTDTQYF. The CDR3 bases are TGTGCCAGCAGCCCTTGGACAGGGAATACAGATACGCAGTATTTT.

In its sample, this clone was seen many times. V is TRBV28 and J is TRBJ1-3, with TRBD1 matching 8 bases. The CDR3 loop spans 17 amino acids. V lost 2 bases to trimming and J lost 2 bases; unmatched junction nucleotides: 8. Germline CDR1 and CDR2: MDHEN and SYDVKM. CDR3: CASSLASTGATGNTIYF. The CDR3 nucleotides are TGTGCCAGCAGTTTAGCCTCGACAGGGGCTACTGGAAACACCATATATTTT.

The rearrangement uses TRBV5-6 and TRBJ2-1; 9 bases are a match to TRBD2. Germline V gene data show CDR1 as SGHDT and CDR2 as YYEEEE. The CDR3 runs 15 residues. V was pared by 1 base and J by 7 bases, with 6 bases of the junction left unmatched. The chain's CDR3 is CASSLISGSINEQFF. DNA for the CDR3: TGTGCCAGCAGCTTGATTAGCGGGAGCATAAATGAGCAGTTCTTC.